This section outlines one TCR beta chain sequence together with its context. What it binds is not known. Alongside a J-beta primer mix, a sample-barcoded 5' primer served in a second PCR lasting about 6 to 12 cycles. Every single cDNA molecule received a tag from a template-switch adaptor with 12 random nucleotides. TCRdb used MiXCR to reprocess the 5' RACE reads, holding one entry per CDR3 protein. The repertoire holds over 1,500,000 distinct CDR3 sequences, with around half as singletons. Losses at the gene ends were 3 bases for V and 7 bases for J; bases not matched to a gene: 13. Germline assignment: CDR1 DFQATT and CDR2 SNEGSKA (reference sequence). This CDR3 has 17 residues. Donors were healthy Caucasian individuals from Russia aged roughly 6 to 90. The extraction recovered at least 5 micrograms of total RNA per sample. The sample belongs to a study of blood T cells in healthy people across ages. Findings and caveats of the study: CMV status of donors was unknown, possibly confounding expanded clonotype changes.

Material: blood. The TCR sequence derives from a woman in her thirties or forties in good health. The V gene is TRBV20-1, the J gene TRBJ2-1; TRBD2 agrees at 12 bases. In nucleotides, the CDR3 is TGCAGTGCTAGTCGTCTCCCTAGCGGGGGGGCTCGGAATGAGCAGTTCTTC. This codes for CSASRLPSGGARNEQFF.